Each of the 21 T cell receptor beta chains below was sequenced from the same sample in a study of chemoradiotherapy in HPV16-positive cancers. Measured with immunoSEQ multiplex PCR; TCRdb has only the in-frame clones, and not every one. The profile shows about 9,700 clones, roughly nine tenths of them singletons. Sequences were derived from blood, sampled from a patient who underwent chemoradiotherapy. These receptors all stem from a human donor with HPV-associated anogenital cancer.

The chain employs TRBV5-1 and TRBJ1-1, with 8 bases matching TRBD1. The CDR3 is 13 residues long. Germline values: CDR1 SGHRS, CDR2 YFSETQ. V lost 5 bases, J lost 8 bases, and 8 bases stayed unmatched. The CDR3 spells CASSRQGTVEAFF. The CDR3 DNA is TGCGCCAGCAGTCGACAGGGGACGGTAGAAGCTTTCTTT.

The chain recombines TRBV9 with TRBJ1-5, with a tentative D call TRBD1 (5 bases). The CDR3 length is 14 residues. The V gene's germline CDR1 is SGDLS and CDR2 YYNGEE. V gave up 7 bases and J gave up 0 bases, with 11 bases separating them. CDR3 sequence (DNA): TGTGCCAGCGCCCGGGACCCTAGCAATCAGCCCCAGCATTTT. Translation: CASARDPSNQPQHF.

Here the CDR3 DNA reads TGTGCCAGCAGTTTAGGGGGGATTAGGGACATTCAGTACTTC. This codes for CASSLGGIRDIQYF. V and J are TRBV6-6 and TRBJ2-4, with D perhaps matching TRBD1 or TRBD2 (6 bases each). Germline loops: CDR1 MNHNY, CDR2 SVGAGI (reference sequence). The CDR3 length is 14 residues. Trimming shortened V by 4 bases and J by 8 bases, and 15 bases separated the two germline ends.

The genes are TRBV19 and TRBJ1-2; 8 bases agree with TRBD1. V shed 7 bases and J 6 bases; nucleotides not matched to a gene: 7. CDR1 and CDR2 from the germline V gene are LNHDA and SQIVND (reference sequence). The CDR3 runs to 13 residues. CDR3 amino acids: CASKTQGADGYTF. DNA of the CDR3: TGTGCCAGTAAAACCCAGGGGGCTGATGGCTACACCTTC.

The V call is TRBV18, the J call TRBJ2-3; D is unclear. The CDR3 sequence is 13 residues long. Trimming took off 4 bases at V and 0 bases at J, with 5 bases between the two ends. Germline CDR1 and CDR2: KGHSH and LQKENI. In DNA form, the CDR3 reads TGTGCCAGCTCACTTCCTAGCACAGATACGCAGTATTTT. It is translated as CASSLPSTDTQYF.

The J gene is TRBJ2-3, the V gene TRBV7-2; 7 positions agree with TRBD2. The CDR3 length is 12 residues. Germline CDR1 SGHTA, CDR2 FQGNSA. V gave up 6 bases and J gave up 7 bases; unmatched junction bases: 4. In nucleotides, the CDR3 is TGTGCCAGCAGGCCGGGGACTAATACGCAGTATTTT. Protein product: CASRPGTNTQYF.

The genes are TRBV5-1 and TRBJ2-5; 8 positions match TRBD2. V shed 1 base and J 4 bases; nucleotides not matched to a gene: 3. The CDR3 contains 14 residues. Per germline, CDR1 SGHRS and CDR2 YFSETQ. The CDR3 nucleotides read TGCGCCAGCAGCTTGAGCGGGGGCCGAGAGACCCAGTACTTC. Its translation is CASSLSGGRETQYF. Full variable domain (outside the CDR3, taken from reference TRBV5-1 and TRBJ2-5): KAGVTQTPRYLIKTRGQQVTLSCSPISGHRSVSWYQQTPGQGLQFLFEYFSETQRNKGNFPGRFSGRQFSNSRSEMNVSTLELGDSALYLCASSLSGGRETQYFGPGTRLLVL.

Turning to this clone: One end of the junction is discordant with germline, which a read error may explain. The genes are TRBV18 and TRBJ2-5, with TRBD2 identical over 12 bases. CDR1 is KGHSH, CDR2 LQKENI, per germline. The CDR3 covers 21 residues. The CDR3 loop reads CASSPRRPSGGARVSQETQYF. CDR3 in DNA: TGTGCAAGCTCACCTCGCCGCCCTAGCGGGGGGGCCCGGGTTTCTCAAGAGACCCAGTACTTC.

This sequence joins TRBV19 and TRBJ2-1; 10 bases are shared with TRBD2. Per the germline V gene, CDR1 is LNHDA and CDR2 is SQIVND (reference sequence). J was trimmed by 1 base and V by 5 bases; bases with no gene match: 14. The CDR3 contains 19 residues. CDR3 amino acids: CASSRISSGGLRSYNEQFF. The DNA of the CDR3 is TGTGCCAGTAGTCGTATCTCTAGCGGGGGCCTGAGGTCCTACAATGAGCAGTTCTTC.

The V gene is TRBV5-6, the J gene TRBJ2-1, with TRBD1 matching over 9 bases. Germline CDR1 is SGHDT and CDR2 is YYEEEE. V trimming: 3 bases; J trimming: 5 bases; junction bases outside the gene matches: 0. CDR3 length equals 13 residues. CDR3: CASSWTGDNEQFF. CDR3 bases: TGTGCCAGCAGCTGGACAGGGGACAATGAGCAGTTCTTC. The variable domain in full, with the rest retrieved from reference TRBV5-6 and TRBJ2-1, is DAGVTQSPTHLIKTRGQQVTLRCSPKSGHDTVSWYQQALGQGPQFIFQYYEEEERQRGNFPDRFSGHQFPNYSSELNVNALLLGDSALYLCASSWTGDNEQFFGPGTRLTVL.

J is TRBJ1-1 and V is TRBV11-3; D is undetermined. Trimming cost V 5 bases and J 1 base, with 14 bases left between them. This CDR3 has 15 residues. Germline V gives CDR1 SGHNT, CDR2 YENEEA. The DNA for the CDR3 is TGTGCCAGCAGCGATGCGAACACGGGGAACACTGAAGCTTTCTTT. It yields the protein CASSDANTGNTEAFF.

V and J are TRBV7-5 and TRBJ1-5; TRBD1, the table's D call, lacks a check against the DNA. TRBV7-5 is a pseudogene. This CDR3 region has 15 residues. In DNA form, the CDR3 reads TGTGCCAGAAGCTTATTACAGGGTTGCAATCAGCCCCAGCATTTT. It translates to CARSLLQGCNQPQHF.

The sample holds one count of this clone. The gene calls are TRBV27 and TRBJ2-2; D is undetermined. This CDR3 comprises 13 residues. V lost 2 bases and J 8 bases, leaving 9 bases between the germline ends. Per germline, CDR1 MNHEY and CDR2 SMNVEV (reference sequence). The CDR3 loop reads CASSLKGIGELFF. CDR3 DNA sequence: TGTGCCAGCAGTTTAAAGGGCATTGGGGAGCTGTTTTTT.

This chain uses TRBV7-8 with TRBJ2-1; 7 nucleotides align to TRBD2. Germline loops: CDR1 SGHVS, CDR2 FQNEAQ. The CDR3 has 14 amino acids. V lost 5 bases and J lost 10; bases outside the gene matches: 11. CDR3 residues: CASSAMGGTKEQFF. The CDR3 DNA follows: TGTGCCAGCAGCGCAATGGGTGGGACTAAGGAGCAGTTCTTC. Variable domain in full (rest from reference TRBV7-8 and TRBJ2-1): GAGVSQSPRYKVAKRGQDVALRCDPISGHVSLFWYQQALGQGPEFLTYFQNEAQLDKSGLPSDRFFAERPEGSVSTLKIQRTQQEDSAVYLCASSAMGGTKEQFFGPGTRLTVL.

The chain links TRBV6-1 to TRBJ2-4; D gene ambiguous. V was trimmed by 4 bases and J by 0 bases, leaving 13 bases between them. The CDR3 extends over 16 amino acids. Germline CDR1 is MNHNS and CDR2 is SASEGT. As DNA, the CDR3 is TGTGCCAGCAGTGTGGACGGCTATCTAGCCAAAAACATTCAGTACTTC. Translated: CASSVDGYLAKNIQYF.

This clone has more than one count but fewer than ten. The chain joins TRBV18 to TRBJ1-5; tentatively, D is TRBD1 (5 bases). This CDR3 spans 13 amino acids. Germline V gene sequence: CDR1 KGHSH, CDR2 LQKENI. V lost 3 bases and J lost 6, with 9 bases in between. The CDR3 sequence is CASSPGDAQPQHF. Here the CDR3 DNA reads TGTGCCAGCTCACCCGGGGACGCTCAGCCCCAGCATTTT.

The gene calls are TRBV7-9 and TRBJ1-2; D is unclear. From germline, CDR1 is SEHNR and CDR2 FQNEAQ (reference sequence). The CDR3 loop spans 14 amino acids. Trimming left V 4 bases short and J 4 bases short, with 13 bases between. The CDR3 region is CASSSRPRGYGYTF. CDR3 nucleotides: TGTGCCAGCAGCTCCCGGCCCCGGGGCTATGGCTACACCTTC. The complete variable domain, with remaining parts taken from reference TRBV7-9 and TRBJ1-2, reads DTGVSQNPRHKITKRGQNVTFRCDPISEHNRLYWYRQTLGQGPEFLTYFQNEAQLEKSRLLSDRFSAERPKGSFSTLEIQRTEQGDSAMYLCASSSRPRGYGYTFGSGTRLTVV.

This chain links TRBV2 with TRBJ1-5; D gene ambiguous. Germline CDR1 SNHLY, CDR2 FYNNEI. V gave up 8 bases and J gave up 0 bases, with 5 bases separating them. This CDR3 has 12 residues. The CDR3 protein is CASGDSNQPQHF. The CDR3 DNA is TGTGCCAGCGGGGATAGCAATCAGCCCCAGCATTTT.

The chain combines TRBV5-4 with TRBJ2-5; 11 nucleotides line up with TRBD2. V trimming: 4 bases; J trimming: 2 bases; junction bases outside the gene matches: 7. The CDR3 loop spans 16 amino acids. The germline V gene has CDR1 SGHNT and CDR2 YYREEE (reference sequence). This chain's CDR3 is CASSLRLAGSQETQYF. As DNA, the CDR3 is TGTGCCAGCAGCCTAAGACTAGCGGGGTCTCAAGAGACCCAGTACTTC.

The chain recombines TRBV18 with TRBJ2-2; 7 nucleotides agree with TRBD1. Germline V gene lookup returns CDR1 KGHSH and CDR2 LQKENI. This CDR3 spans 15 amino acids. Losses at the gene ends were 3 bases for V and 0 bases for J; bases not matched to a gene: 1. The chain's CDR3 is CASSPGQPNTGELFF. CDR3 sequence (DNA): TGTGCCAGCTCACCGGGACAGCCGAACACCGGGGAGCTGTTTTTT.

This sequence joins TRBV7-2 and TRBJ2-1; tentatively, D is TRBD1 (5 bases). The germline gives CDR1 SGHTA, CDR2 FQGNSA. The V end lost 0 bases, the J end lost 1 base, and 25 bases lay between the germline ends. There are 21 residues in the CDR3. CDR3 coding DNA: TGTGCCAGCAGCTTAGCGGAGTGGACACCAAAGACGTGGGATTCCTACAATGAGCAGTTCTTC. It specifies CASSLAEWTPKTWDSYNEQFF.